These 10 T cell receptor beta chains were sequenced from one sample in a study of cytomegalovirus exposure and HLA in healthy donors (dated by TCRdb to 2017 to 2019). Receptor libraries were prepared by the immunoSEQ multiplex PCR assay. TCRdb's version of the immuneACCESS table is confined to in-frame rearrangements and falls short of the full clone set. An unresolved V gene accounts for under half of the shortfall where checked; the remainder is of unknown origin. This sample holds under 110,000 clones; 88% were observed only once. The ten largest account for 1.5% to 2% of the sample. Sequencing was performed on PBMCs. Every receptor here comes from a woman aged 18-29 years in good health and CMV-seropositive.

A few counts support this clone. The same CDR3 arises from other DNA sequences in this sample as well. This chain uses TRBV27 with TRBJ1-2; TRBD1 is a possible D gene (5 bases). Germline CDR1 and CDR2: MNHEY and SMNVEV (reference sequence). The CDR3 length is 14 residues. V lost 2 bases, J lost 4 bases, and 11 bases lay in between. The CDR3 protein is CASSLGQGGYGYTF. The CDR3 DNA is TGTGCCAGCAGTTTAGGGCAGGGAGGCTATGGCTACACCTTC.

J is TRBJ1-1 and V is TRBV27, with a tentative D call TRBD1 (6 bases). Germline assignment: CDR1 MNHEY and CDR2 SMNVEV (reference sequence). The V end lost 3 bases, the J end lost 6 bases, and 8 bases lay between the germline ends. The CDR3 contains 12 residues. CDR3 nucleotide sequence: TGTGCCAGCAGTTTCAGGGGCGCTGAAGCTTTCTTT. This codes for CASSFRGAEAFF.

The V call is TRBV27, the J call TRBJ2-1, with 7 bases lining up with TRBD2. The CDR3 extends over 14 amino acids. Germline loops: CDR1 MNHEY, CDR2 SMNVEV (reference sequence). V lost 2 bases to trimming and J lost 7 bases; unmatched junction nucleotides: 5. The CDR3 coding sequence is TGTGCCAGCAGTTTAGGGGGGGTGGTTAATGAGCAGTTCTTC. It codes for CASSLGGVVNEQFF.

The rearrangement uses TRBV10-2 and TRBJ2-1; TRBD2 matches 11 bases. The germline CDR1 and CDR2 sequences are WSHSY and SAAADI. This CDR3 contains 16 residues. V lost 1 base to trimming and J lost 7 bases; unmatched junction nucleotides: 6. The CDR3, as DNA: TGCGCCAGCAGTGAGTTGGTAGCGGGGGGGCCAAATGAGCAGTTCTTC. Its translation: CASSELVAGGPNEQFF.

The chain couples TRBV9 to TRBJ1-3, with no clear D. V was pared by 1 base and J by 2 bases, with 4 bases between. Looked up from germline, CDR1 is SGDLS and CDR2 is YYNGEE. The CDR3 length is 13 residues. The CDR3 sequence is CASSVRTGNTIYF. The CDR3 nucleotides read TGTGCCAGCAGCGTACGTACTGGAAACACCATATATTTT.

The gene calls are TRBV5-1 and TRBJ2-3; TRBD1 agrees at 8 bases. This CDR3 contains 16 residues. After removal of 0 bases from V and 4 bases from J, the junction contained 7 bases not matched to a gene. Germline-derived CDR1 and CDR2 are SGHRS and YFSETQ. CDR3 bases: TGCGCCAGCAGCTTGGCCGCAGGGGGCGAATCAGATACGCAGTATTTT. It codes for CASSLAAGGESDTQYF.

The chain links TRBV19 to TRBJ2-2; a possible D gene is TRBD2 (6 bases). Germline CDR1 is LNHDA and CDR2 is SQIVND (reference sequence). The CDR3 is 13 amino acids. Deletions cut 10 bases from V and 2 bases from J, with 11 bases between. CDR3 nucleotides: TGTGCCACCCCGGGAGAAAACACCGGGGAGCTGTTTTTT. Amino acids: CATPGENTGELFF.

The chain couples TRBV11-2 to TRBJ2-7; 9 bases align to TRBD1. The CDR3 has 13 residues. After removal of 5 bases from V and 5 bases from J, the junction contained 4 bases not matched to a gene. Per the germline V gene, CDR1 is SGHAT and CDR2 is FQNNGV. The CDR3 sequence is CASSPRTGDEQYV. In nucleotides, the CDR3 is TGTGCCAGCAGCCCCCGGACAGGGGACGAGCAGTACGTC.

This clone was observed a single time. This chain connects TRBV7-9 to TRBJ1-2, with 10 positions matching TRBD1. The length of the CDR3 is 16 residues. Germline V CDR1 and CDR2: SEHNR, FQNEAQ (reference sequence). Trimming removed 2 bases from V and 1 base from J; junction bases left unmatched: 4. CDR3 residues: CASSLSGQGVNYGYTF. The CDR3 bases are TGTGCCAGCAGCTTAAGCGGACAGGGGGTTAACTATGGCTACACCTTC. Based on the CDR3 plus reference TRBV7-9 and TRBJ1-2, the full variable domain is DTGVSQNPRHKITKRGQNVTFRCDPISEHNRLYWYRQTLGQGPEFLTYFQNEAQLEKSRLLSDRFSAERPKGSFSTLEIQRTEQGDSAMYLCASSLSGQGVNYGYTFGSGTRLTVV.

V is TRBV19 and J is TRBJ1-5; maybe TRBD1 (6 bases). The germline gives CDR1 LNHDA, CDR2 SQIVND (reference sequence). V was pared by 6 bases and J by 7 bases, with 19 bases between. The CDR3 has 15 residues. CDR3 sequence (DNA): TGTGCCAGTAGGGTCGGGAGGGGGATTGAGCAGCCCCAGCATTTT. Residues: CASRVGRGIEQPQHF.